Below, 21 T cell receptor beta chains from the same sample are listed, as sequenced in a study of CD8+CD57+ T cells in acquired aplastic anemia. Profiling of TCR beta VDJ combinations and CDR3 sequences used genomic DNA as template. TCRdb called the reads again in MiXCR, with one record for every CDR3 protein. The sample includes approximately 95,000 distinct CDR3 sequences, around two thirds of them seen just once. Patients picked for sequencing had shown CD8+CD57+ cell expansion detected by flow cytometry. The source material was sorted CD4+, CD8+, or CD8+CD57+ T cells (not recorded which) from PBMCs. The receptors here all came from a human donor with aplastic anemia.

The gene calls are TRBV19 and TRBJ2-7, with D possibly matching TRBD2 (5 bases). This CDR3 region has 15 residues. Germline V gene lookup returns CDR1 LNHDA and CDR2 SQIVND (reference sequence). V gave up 3 bases and J gave up 3 bases, with 15 bases separating them. DNA of the CDR3: TGTGCCAGTAGTATCGAGGGCCGGGAACTCTACGAGCAGTACTTC. Translation gives CASSIEGRELYEQYF.

The chain uses TRBV2 and TRBJ2-7; D is uncertain. Germline V gene data show CDR1 as SNHLY and CDR2 as FYNNEI. The V end lost 4 bases, the J end lost 4 bases, and 14 bases lay between the germline ends. The CDR3 has 14 amino acids. For the CDR3, the DNA is TGTGCCAGCAGTGGGTCGGCAGAAGGTTACGAGCAGTACTTC. It yields the protein CASSGSAEGYEQYF.

The chain recombines TRBV7-6 with TRBJ2-7, with 7 nucleotides matching TRBD2. The CDR3 runs 14 residues. Germline V lookup: CDR1 SGHVS, CDR2 FNYEAQ. V dropped 8 bases and J dropped 2; count of bases not matched to a gene: 9. The CDR3 DNA follows: TGTGCCAGCTCACCGGCTAGCGGTCCCTACGAGCAGTACTTC. Its translation is CASSPASGPYEQYF.

The rearrangement joins TRBV29-1 to TRBJ1-1; unclear D gene. There are 13 residues in the CDR3. Germline V CDR1 and CDR2: SQVTM, ANQGSEA. The CDR3 nucleotides read TGCTCGGCCGGCGGAATAGGGAACACTGAAGCTTTCTTT. Protein: CSAGGIGNTEAFF.

This clonotype was observed at least ten times. The J gene is TRBJ1-6, the V gene TRBV20-1, with TRBD1 as a possible D gene (5 bases). The CDR3 loop spans 15 amino acids. Looked up from germline, CDR1 is DFQATT and CDR2 is SNEGSKA (reference sequence). V was pared by 0 bases and J by 5 bases, with 11 bases between. The CDR3 coding sequence is TGCAGTGCTAGAGATCTTGGCAGGGATAATTCACCCCTCCACTTT. It yields the protein CSARDLGRDNSPLHF.

The table lists this clonotype with many counts. The chain is built from TRBV5-1 and TRBJ2-1, with D perhaps matching TRBD1 (6 bases). Germline lookup yields CDR1 SGHRS and CDR2 YFSETQ. CDR3 size: 12 residues. The V end lost 6 bases, the J end lost 6 bases, and 10 bases lay between the germline ends. The CDR3 DNA sequence: TGCGCCAGCATGTGGGACACCAATGAGCAGTTCTTC. It translates to CASMWDTNEQFF.

The V call is TRBV4-2, the J call TRBJ1-6; a possible D gene is TRBD1 (5 bases). Germline V CDR1 and CDR2: LGHNA, YNFKEQ. The CDR3 extends over 17 amino acids. V shed 6 bases and J shed 0 bases, with 15 bases lying between them. CDR3 residues: CASRGQGPASYNSPLHF. In nucleotides, the CDR3 is TGTGCCAGCAGAGGGCAGGGCCCTGCCTCCTATAATTCACCCCTCCACTTT.

V usage is TRBV29-1 and J usage is TRBJ2-1, with TRBD1 identical over 9 bases. The germline V gene has CDR1 SQVTM and CDR2 ANQGSEA. After removal of 6 bases from V and 0 bases from J, the junction contained 9 bases not matched to a gene. The CDR3 is 16 amino acids. DNA of the CDR3: TGCAGCGTGGCGGACAGGGGCGCCCGCTCCTACAATGAGCAGTTCTTC. Protein sequence: CSVADRGARSYNEQFF.

In its sample, this clonotype was seen a few times. The chain uses TRBV7-2 and TRBJ1-1; D possibly corresponds to TRBD1 (6 bases). Germline values: CDR1 SGHTA, CDR2 FQGNSA. CDR3 size: 15 residues. The V end lost 5 bases, the J end lost 1 base, and 14 bases lay between the germline ends. CDR3 DNA: TGTGCCAGCAGCCAAGACGCACAGGGGAACACTGAAGCTTTCTTT. Protein: CASSQDAQGNTEAFF.

V usage is TRBV5-1 and J usage is TRBJ1-1; TRBD1 is a possible D gene (5 bases). Germline values: CDR1 SGHRS, CDR2 YFSETQ. The CDR3 is 16 amino acids. V dropped 0 bases and J dropped 1 base, with 13 bases sitting between them. The CDR3 loop is CASSLAPGSGNTEAFF. CDR3 nucleotide sequence: TGCGCCAGCAGCTTGGCCCCAGGGTCGGGGAACACTGAAGCTTTCTTT. Drawing the rest from reference TRBV5-1 and TRBJ1-1, the complete variable domain is KAGVTQTPRYLIKTRGQQVTLSCSPISGHRSVSWYQQTPGQGLQFLFEYFSETQRNKGNFPGRFSGRQFSNSRSEMNVSTLELGDSALYLCASSLAPGSGNTEAFFGQGTRLTVV.

The sample holds many counts of this clonotype. The chain carries TRBV6-1 and TRBJ2-7, with D perhaps TRBD2 (5 bases). Germline V gene data show CDR1 as MNHNS and CDR2 as SASEGT. This CDR3 has 15 residues. V gave up 8 bases and J gave up 0 bases, with 17 bases separating them. DNA for the CDR3: TGTGCCAGCCGACCGAAAAGAGGGAGCTCCTACGAGCAGTACTTC. This translates into CASRPKRGSSYEQYF.

This clonotype came up once. The chain has TRBV20-1 and TRBJ2-3; unclear D gene. The ends were cut back, 5 bases at V and 3 bases at J, with 18 bases in the middle. CDR3 length equals 15 residues. Germline lookup yields CDR1 DFQATT and CDR2 SNEGSKA (reference sequence). The CDR3 nucleotides read TGCAGTGCTCCCGGACGGACCGTAAGGACAGATACGCAGTATTTT. The encoded protein is CSAPGRTVRTDTQYF.

This clonotype was detected a few times. The chain carries TRBV2 and TRBJ2-3; D is unresolved. V lost 6 bases and J lost 2, with 6 bases in between. Germline loops: CDR1 SNHLY, CDR2 FYNNEI. The CDR3 runs 12 residues. In DNA form, the CDR3 reads TGTGCCAGCAGGGGTTACACAGATACGCAGTATTTT. Translation gives CASRGYTDTQYF.

The chain joins TRBV19 to TRBJ2-7; D remains ambiguous. V was pared by 4 bases and J by 2 bases, with 12 bases between. CDR1 is LNHDA and CDR2 is SQIVND in the germline V gene (reference sequence). CDR3 size: 14 residues. CDR3 nucleotides: TGTGCCAGTAGTAGCCTAGGTGGTACCTACGAGCAGTACTTC. Protein sequence: CASSSLGGTYEQYF.

V and J are TRBV20-1 and TRBJ1-2; D is ambiguous. The germline gives CDR1 DFQATT, CDR2 SNEGSKA (reference sequence). The CDR3 consists of 14 residues. Trimming took 6 bases from V and 5 from J, leaving 19 bases between them. The CDR3 sequence: CSALPENFEYGYTF. The CDR3 bases are TGCAGTGCCCTCCCCGAGAATTTTGAGTATGGCTACACCTTC.

Comments on this clonotype: A junction end diverges from the germline sequence, so it may reflect a read error. The V and J genes are TRBV4-2 and TRBJ2-1; 12 nucleotides line up with TRBD2. The CDR3 runs to 15 residues. Per the germline V gene, CDR1 is LGHNA and CDR2 is YNFKEQ. CDR3 in amino acids: CASSLGLAGYNEQLF. The CDR3 DNA reads TGTGCCAGCAGCCTTGGACTAGCGGGGTACAATGAGCAGCTCTTC.

The J gene is TRBJ2-7, the V gene TRBV20-1; no definite D call. Germline values: CDR1 DFQATT, CDR2 SNEGSKA (reference sequence). Trimming pared 7 bases from V and 2 bases from J, leaving 15 bases between. This CDR3 has 13 amino acids. CDR3 sequence reads: CSVDDRTTYEQYF. For the CDR3, the DNA is TGCAGTGTTGACGACCGCACCACCTACGAGCAGTACTTC.

This chain links TRBV7-8 with TRBJ2-7; 11 bases agree with TRBD2. Germline CDR1 is SGHVS and CDR2 is FQNEAQ. Trimming removed 5 bases from V and 2 bases from J; junction bases left unmatched: 2. This CDR3 is built from 14 residues. CDR3 coding DNA: TGTGCCAGCAGCCGGGGACTAGCGGCCTACGAGCAGTACTTC. Translated, it gives CASSRGLAAYEQYF.

V and J are TRBV7-2 and TRBJ2-3; D not certain. Germline lookup yields CDR1 SGHTA and CDR2 FQGNSA. Between the trimmed V and J ends, which lost 5 bases and 4 bases, there was a span of 7 bases. The CDR3 length is 12 residues. The CDR3 region is CASSPLADTQYF. CDR3 coding DNA: TGTGCCAGCAGCCCCCTAGCAGATACGCAGTATTTT.

This chain connects TRBV7-8 to TRBJ2-7; 8 nucleotides line up with TRBD2. The germline V gene encodes CDR1 SGHVS and CDR2 FQNEAQ. Unmatched junction bases numbered 6, after V lost 5 bases and J lost 3 bases. The CDR3 contains 14 residues. CDR3 loop: CASSTREGDYEQYF. In DNA, the CDR3 is TGTGCCAGCAGCACCCGGGAGGGAGACTACGAGCAGTACTTC.

Note on this clonotype: A junction boundary mismatches the germline segment, possibly from a read error. CDR3 nucleotide sequence: TGTGCCAGCAGCTTCCTCCGACACGACCAGTACTTC. Translation gives CASSFLRHDQYF. The chain carries TRBV7-2 and TRBJ2-7; no clear D gene. This CDR3 region has 12 residues. Germline-derived CDR1 and CDR2 are SGHTA and FQGNSA.